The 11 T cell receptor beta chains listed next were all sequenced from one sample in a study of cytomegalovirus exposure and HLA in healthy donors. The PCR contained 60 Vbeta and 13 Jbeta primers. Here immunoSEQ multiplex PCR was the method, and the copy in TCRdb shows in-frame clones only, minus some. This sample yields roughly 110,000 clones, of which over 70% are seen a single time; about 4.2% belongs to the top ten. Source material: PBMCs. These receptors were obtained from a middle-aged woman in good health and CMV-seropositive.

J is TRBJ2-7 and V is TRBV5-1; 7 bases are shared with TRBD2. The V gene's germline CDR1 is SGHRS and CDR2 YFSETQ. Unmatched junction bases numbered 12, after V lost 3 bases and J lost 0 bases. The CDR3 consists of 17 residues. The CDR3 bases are TGCGCCAGCAGCTCCCGAGGGACTAACGGGAGCTCCTACGAGCAGTACTTC. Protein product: CASSSRGTNGSSYEQYF.

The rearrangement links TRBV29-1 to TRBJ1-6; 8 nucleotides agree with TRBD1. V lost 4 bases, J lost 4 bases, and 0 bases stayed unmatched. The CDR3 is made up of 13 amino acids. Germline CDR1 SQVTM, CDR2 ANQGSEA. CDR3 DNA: TGCAGCGTTGGGGACAGGTATAATTCACCCCTCCACTTT. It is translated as CSVGDRYNSPLHF.

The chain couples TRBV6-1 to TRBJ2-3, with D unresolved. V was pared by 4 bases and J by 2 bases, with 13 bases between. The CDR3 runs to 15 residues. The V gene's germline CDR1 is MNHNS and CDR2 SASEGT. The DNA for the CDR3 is TGTGCCAGCAGTGTGCGACAAACCCTCACAGATACGCAGTATTTT. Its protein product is CASSVRQTLTDTQYF.

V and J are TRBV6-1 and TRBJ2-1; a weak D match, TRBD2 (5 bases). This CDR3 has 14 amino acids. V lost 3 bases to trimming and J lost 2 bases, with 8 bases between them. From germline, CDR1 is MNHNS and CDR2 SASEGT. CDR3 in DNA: TGTGCCAGCAGTGAGGGGAGAACCTACAATGAGCAGTTCTTC. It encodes CASSEGRTYNEQFF.

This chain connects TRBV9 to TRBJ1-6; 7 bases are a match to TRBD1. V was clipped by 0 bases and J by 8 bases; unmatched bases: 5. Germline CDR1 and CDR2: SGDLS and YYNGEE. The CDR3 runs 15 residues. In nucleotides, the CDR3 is TGTGCCAGCAGCGTAGAGACAGGGTTGGATTCACCCCTCCACTTT. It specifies CASSVETGLDSPLHF.

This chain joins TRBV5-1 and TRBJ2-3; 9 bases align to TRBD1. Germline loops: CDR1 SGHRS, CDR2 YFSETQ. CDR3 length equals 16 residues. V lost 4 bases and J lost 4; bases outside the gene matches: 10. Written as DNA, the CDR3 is TGCGCCAGCAGCCTGCCCGGGACAGGGAAGGCAGATACGCAGTATTTT. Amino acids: CASSLPGTGKADTQYF.

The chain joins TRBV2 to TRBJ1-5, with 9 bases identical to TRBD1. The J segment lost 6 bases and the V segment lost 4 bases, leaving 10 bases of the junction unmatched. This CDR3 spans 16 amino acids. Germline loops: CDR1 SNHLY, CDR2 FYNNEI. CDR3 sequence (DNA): TGTGCCAGCAGTGGTTCGACAGGGGGAGGCGGTCAGCCCCAGCATTTT. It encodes CASSGSTGGGGQPQHF.

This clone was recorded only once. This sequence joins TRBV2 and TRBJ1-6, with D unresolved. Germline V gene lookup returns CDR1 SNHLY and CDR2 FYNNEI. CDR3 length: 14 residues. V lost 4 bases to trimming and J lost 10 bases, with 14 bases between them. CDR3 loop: CASSALRGNSPLHF. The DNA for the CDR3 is TGTGCCAGCAGTGCCCTTAGAGGAAACTCACCCCTCCACTTT.

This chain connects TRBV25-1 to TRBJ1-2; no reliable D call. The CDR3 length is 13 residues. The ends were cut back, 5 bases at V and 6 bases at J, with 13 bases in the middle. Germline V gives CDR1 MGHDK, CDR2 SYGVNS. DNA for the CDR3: TGTGCCAGCAGTACTCCGGGGTTGCATGGCTACACCTTC. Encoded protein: CASSTPGLHGYTF.

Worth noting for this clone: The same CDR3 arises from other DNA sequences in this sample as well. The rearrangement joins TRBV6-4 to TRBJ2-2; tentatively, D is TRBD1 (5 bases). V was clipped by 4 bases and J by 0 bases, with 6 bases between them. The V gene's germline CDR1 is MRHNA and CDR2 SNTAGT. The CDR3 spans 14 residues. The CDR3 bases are TGTGCCAGCAGTGCCAGGGCGAACACCGGGGAGCTGTTTTTT. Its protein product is CASSARANTGELFF.

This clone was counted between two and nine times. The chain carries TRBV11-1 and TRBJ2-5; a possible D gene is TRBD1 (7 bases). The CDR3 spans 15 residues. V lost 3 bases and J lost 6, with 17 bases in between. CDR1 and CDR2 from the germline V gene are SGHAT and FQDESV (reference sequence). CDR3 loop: CASSLGQGGLKTQYF. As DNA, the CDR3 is TGTGCCAGCAGCTTGGGCCAGGGGGGTTTAAAGACCCAGTACTTC.